This TCR beta chain is from a study of T cells in Graves' hyperthyroidism and ophthalmopathy. Study-level results: For ophthalmopathy, model prediction preceded onset by a median about six months. Stable hyperthyroidism was told apart from ophthalmopathy by a model built on 13 V-J features. Within blood appeared most thyroid clonotypes that had expanded above 0.001.

This clonotype was detected many times. Its cognate antigen is unknown. V was trimmed by 5 bases and J by 9 bases, leaving 20 bases between them. This CDR3 comprises 15 residues. Diagnoses were established using clinical symptoms, serum thyroxine and TRAb, thyroid ultrasound and orbital computed tomography. Amplification targeted TCR beta CDR3 regions from RNA transcripts. In the first-round RT-PCR of the TCR CDR3, the HTBI primer set was used. TCRdb itself ran the multiplex PCR reads through MiXCR, one entry per CDR3 protein. The sample consists of hundreds of thousands of distinct CDR3 sequences, around 15% of them appearing once.

The chain uses TRBV12-3 or TRBV12-4 and TRBJ1-5; tentatively, D is TRBD1 (5 bases). Sequenced material: blood. The clonotype originates from a woman aged 40-49 years with Graves' hyperthyroidism. CDR3 loop: CASSPPGTAPGPQHF. The DNA for the CDR3 is TGTGCCAGCAGTCCGCCCGGGACGGCACCTGGGCCCCAGCATTTT.